What follows are 21 T cell receptor beta chains derived from one specimen sequenced in a study of T-cell memory formation after mild COVID-19. TCRdb reprocessed the 5' RACE reads with MiXCR, giving one entry per CDR3 protein. The sample yields about 350,000 distinct CDR3 sequences, 20% to 25% seen once. Sequenced input: PBMCs or a T cell subset sorted from them (not recorded which). All receptors derive from a young man who had mild COVID-19 (a few samples of this study predate the infection). Cell type and time point are not known.

The rearrangement uses TRBV7-3 and TRBJ2-3; TRBD2 might be the D (5 bases). The germline V gene encodes CDR1 SGHTA and CDR2 FQGTGA. The CDR3 is 14 residues long. V was clipped by 2 bases and J by 6 bases, with 12 bases between them. The CDR3 protein is CASSLRASSDTQYF. The CDR3, as DNA: TGTGCCAGCAGCTTACGGGCTAGCAGCGATACGCAGTATTTT. Complete variable domain (other parts from reference TRBV7-3 and TRBJ2-3): GAGVSQTPSNKVTEKGKYVELRCDPISGHTALYWYRQSLGQGPEFLIYFQGTGAADDSGLPNDRFFAVRPEGSVSTLKIQRTERGDSAVYLCASSLRASSDTQYFGPGTRLTVL.

This clonotype was detected only a few times. This chain joins TRBV12-3 or TRBV12-4 and TRBJ1-2; D not certain. The CDR3 has 13 residues. With 8 bases removed from V and 4 bases from J, the gap between germline ends came to 14 bases. The CDR3 nucleotides are TGTGCCAGCTCCGGGTGGGGTGTCTATGGCTACACCTTC. This encodes CASSGWGVYGYTF.

The J gene is TRBJ2-5, the V gene TRBV10-3; a weak D match, TRBD2 (7 bases). V gave up 9 bases and J gave up 5 bases, with 28 bases separating them. The CDR3 loop spans 17 amino acids. The germline CDR1 and CDR2 sequences are ENHRY and SYGVKD. The CDR3 coding sequence is TGTGCCATGGCCCAAGGGGGGGGTAGGGCTACGGTGGAGACCCAGTACTTC. Protein: CAMAQGGGRATVETQYF.

This clonotype was seen a few times. The rearrangement uses TRBV29-1 and TRBJ1-2; maybe TRBD1 (5 bases). Germline CDR1 and CDR2: SQVTM and ANQGSEA. V was trimmed by 7 bases and J by 5 bases, leaving 20 bases between them. This CDR3 has 14 residues. This CDR3 reads CSAREKSPGYGYTF. In nucleotides, the CDR3 is TGCAGCGCCAGGGAAAAATCTCCAGGTTATGGCTACACCTTC.

The V gene is TRBV7-6, the J gene TRBJ2-3; possible D gene TRBD2, 6 bases. The V gene lost 6 bases and the J gene lost 6 bases, with 16 bases spanning the gap. CDR1 SGHVS and CDR2 FNYEAQ come from the germline V gene. The CDR3 covers 14 residues. The CDR3 DNA follows: TGTGCCAGCAGAGGAGGAGGGGCCGCCGATACGCAGTATTTT. It is translated as CASRGGGAADTQYF.

This clonotype appeared many times. V usage is TRBV7-2 and J usage is TRBJ2-7, with 10 positions matching TRBD2. This CDR3 region has 15 residues. Germline V gene lookup returns CDR1 SGHTA and CDR2 FQGNSA. Unmatched junction bases numbered 5, after V lost 4 bases and J lost 2 bases. DNA for the CDR3: TGTGCCAGCAGCTCGCGACTAGCGGGTGCCTACGAGCAGTACTTC. Translated, it gives CASSSRLAGAYEQYF.

The CDR3, as DNA: TGTGCCAGCAGCTACGGTCCCTACGAGCAGTACGTC. Translating it yields CASSYGPYEQYV. V is TRBV6-2 or TRBV6-3 and J is TRBJ2-7; D remains ambiguous. Germline values: CDR1 MNHEY, CDR2 SVGEGT. The CDR3 runs to 12 residues. V gave up 6 bases and J gave up 2 bases, with 8 bases separating them.

This clonotype turned up a few times. The V and J genes are TRBV5-1 and TRBJ1-2; D gene ambiguous. CDR1 and CDR2 (germline): SGHRS, YFSETQ. Deletions cut 4 bases from V and 4 bases from J, with 17 bases between. The CDR3 is 15 residues long. The CDR3 region is CASSVLFGQIYGYTF. In nucleotides, the CDR3 is TGCGCCAGCAGCGTTCTTTTTGGTCAGATCTATGGCTACACCTTC. The variable domain in full, with the rest retrieved from reference TRBV5-1 and TRBJ1-2, is KAGVTQTPRYLIKTRGQQVTLSCSPISGHRSVSWYQQTPGQGLQFLFEYFSETQRNKGNFPGRFSGRQFSNSRSEMNVSTLELGDSALYLCASSVLFGQIYGYTFGSGTRLTVV.

The V and J genes are TRBV29-1 and TRBJ2-2; D gene ambiguous. Germline CDR1 is SQVTM and CDR2 is ANQGSEA. With 3 bases removed from V and 0 bases from J, the gap between germline ends came to 8 bases. The CDR3 totals 14 residues. The chain's CDR3 is CSVEYAANTGELFF. DNA of the CDR3: TGCAGCGTTGAGTACGCGGCGAACACCGGGGAGCTGTTTTTT.

This clonotype was seen more than once but under ten times. The V call is TRBV5-6, the J call TRBJ1-1, with 12 bases identical to TRBD1. The germline CDR1 and CDR2 sequences are SGHDT and YYEEEE. This CDR3 has 14 amino acids. With V trimmed by 1 base and J by 9 bases, 4 bases remained unmatched. CDR3 DNA: TGTGCCAGCAGCTTGTCCGGGACAGGGGGCAAAGCTTTCTTT. This sequence encodes CASSLSGTGGKAFF.

This clonotype was counted at least ten times. The chain employs TRBV5-1 and TRBJ2-7; 7 bases align to TRBD2. Trimming at V came to 4 bases and at J to 3 bases, leaving 7 bases not matched to a gene. This CDR3 region has 14 residues. Germline V CDR1 and CDR2: SGHRS, YFSETQ. CDR3 coding DNA: TGCGCCAGCAGCGACGGGGGGTCTGGCTACGAGCAGTACTTC. As protein: CASSDGGSGYEQYF.

This clonotype appeared many times. The chain employs TRBV5-1 and TRBJ2-3; D could derive from TRBD1 or TRBD2 (6 bases each). The length of the CDR3 is 16 residues. The germline CDR1 and CDR2 sequences are SGHRS and YFSETQ. V was clipped by 0 bases and J by 2 bases, with 13 bases between them. The CDR3 DNA is TGCGCCAGCAGCTTGGTAGGGGGGAGATTCACAGATACGCAGTATTTT. Translation gives CASSLVGGRFTDTQYF.

This clonotype was observed a few times. CDR3 DNA sequence: TGTGCCAGCAGTTCGGGGGCCATCTATGGCTACACCTTC. The encoded protein is CASSSGAIYGYTF. The chain is built from TRBV6-2 or TRBV6-3 and TRBJ1-2, with D maybe TRBD1 (6 bases). There are 13 residues in the CDR3. Trimming left V 4 bases short and J 4 bases short, with 10 bases between. Germline V gives CDR1 MNHEY, CDR2 SVGEGT.

This clonotype has more than one count but fewer than ten. This chain links TRBV19 with TRBJ1-2; possible D gene TRBD1, 5 bases. The ends were cut back, 8 bases at V and 2 bases at J, with 21 bases in the middle. CDR1 and CDR2 from the germline V gene are LNHDA and SQIVND (reference sequence). This CDR3 has 16 residues. The CDR3 is CASREESGWGNYGYTF. Here the CDR3 DNA reads TGTGCCAGTCGGGAAGAGTCCGGCTGGGGCAACTATGGCTACACCTTC.

This chain connects TRBV5-1 to TRBJ2-7; 8 nucleotides align to TRBD1. Trimming at V came to 0 bases and at J to 0 bases, leaving 2 bases not matched to a gene. This CDR3 contains 15 residues. Per the germline V gene, CDR1 is SGHRS and CDR2 is YFSETQ. In DNA, the CDR3 is TGCGCCAGCAGCTTGGGGACAGGGATCTCCTACGAGCAGTACTTC. Translated: CASSLGTGISYEQYF.

This chain links TRBV4-3 with TRBJ1-2; D is undetermined. The CDR3 totals 14 residues. V gave up 0 bases and J gave up 7 bases, with 12 bases separating them. The germline V gene encodes CDR1 LGHNA and CDR2 YSLEER. This chain's CDR3 is CASSQESRMGGYTF. In DNA, the CDR3 is TGCGCCAGCAGCCAAGAATCCAGAATGGGTGGCTACACCTTC.

Only a few counts were recorded for this clonotype. The chain links TRBV2 to TRBJ2-5, with D perhaps assigned TRBD1 or TRBD2 (5 bases each). CDR3 length equals 13 residues. The germline V gene encodes CDR1 SNHLY and CDR2 FYNNEI. Trimming pared 7 bases from V and 2 bases from J, leaving 11 bases between. CDR3 DNA sequence: TGTGCCAGCAAAGGGGACCAGCAAGAGACCCAGTACTTC. Its translation: CASKGDQQETQYF. Filled out from reference TRBV2 and TRBJ2-5, the complete variable domain reads EPEVTQTPSHQVTQMGQEVILRCVPISNHLYFYWYRQILGQKVEFLVSFYNNEISEKSEIFDDQFSVERPDGSNFTLKIRSTKLEDSAMYFCASKGDQQETQYFGPGTRLLVL.

This clonotype occurred many times. The rearrangement joins TRBV10-3 to TRBJ2-5; TRBD1 is a possible D gene (5 bases). Germline CDR1 ENHRY, CDR2 SYGVKD. The CDR3 sequence is 13 residues long. Trimming shortened V by 2 bases and J by 4 bases, and 8 bases separated the two germline ends. Here the CDR3 reads CAISEQGLETQYF. CDR3 bases: TGTGCCATCAGTGAGCAGGGTCTAGAGACCCAGTACTTC.

The chain combines TRBV12-3 or TRBV12-4 with TRBJ2-7; no clear D gene. This CDR3 is 12 amino acids long. V was clipped by 3 bases and J by 4 bases, with 7 bases between them. DNA for the CDR3: TGTGCCAGCAGTTTTATGGGGTACGAGCAGTACTTC. Protein sequence: CASSFMGYEQYF.

This clonotype was picked up a small number of times. J is TRBJ2-7 and V is TRBV5-1; D may match TRBD1 or TRBD2 (5 bases each). CDR1 and CDR2 (germline): SGHRS, YFSETQ. V lost 1 base, J lost 0 bases, and 11 bases lay in between. This CDR3 spans 15 amino acids. The CDR3 nucleotides are TGCGCCAGCAGCTTGATGTGGGGGAGCTCCTACGAGCAGTACTTC. Protein: CASSLMWGSSYEQYF.

This clonotype was counted a few times. The chain recombines TRBV5-1 with TRBJ2-3; TRBD2 matches at 8 bases. The V gene's germline CDR1 is SGHRS and CDR2 YFSETQ. This CDR3 spans 16 amino acids. V trimming: 1 base; J trimming: 0 bases; junction bases outside the gene matches: 4. CDR3 sequence (DNA): TGCGCCAGCAGCTTGCTTATAGCGGGGAGCACAGATACGCAGTATTTT. Translating it yields CASSLLIAGSTDTQYF.